This TCR beta chain was obtained from a study of blood T cell repertoires in COVID-19. About the research overall: The United States, Italy and Spain were the sources of the acute and convalescent COVID-19 samples. T cells, B-cell-depleted T cells, or PBMCs provided the cDNA or gDNA that served as material.

In the authors' methods: Amplification of reference gene primers provided the estimated nucleated cell counts. Profiling relied on immunoSEQ multiplex PCR, and the TCRdb table lists in-frame clones only, not all of them. The V and J calls and clone size were taken over from that table, and D and trimming were inferred from the DNA. The sample includes some 150,000 clones, roughly nine tenths seen only once; the top ten take 2% to 3%. This TCR was sampled from a woman in her 70s with acute or convalescent COVID-19. Sequencing used peripheral blood.

In DNA form, the CDR3 reads TGTGCCAGCAGTGAATTGACCGACTTTATGAGGTACACCTTC. This encodes CASSELTDFMRYTF. The chain is built from TRBV25-1 and TRBJ1-2, with no clear D. CDR1 is MGHDK and CDR2 is SYGVNS in the germline V gene. The CDR3 is 14 residues long. Deletions cut 1 base from V and 11 bases from J, with 17 bases between.